The present entry profiles one TCR beta chain with its context. This entry comes from a study of T cell changes during pregnancy in multiple sclerosis. The CDR3 covers 13 residues. CDR1 and CDR2 (germline): SGHVS, FNYEAQ. V lost 5 bases to trimming and J lost 3 bases, with 11 bases between them. Profiling relied on immunoSEQ multiplex PCR, and the TCRdb table lists in-frame clones only, not all of them. The table lists fewer than 45,000 clones, almost 95% of them singletons, with 7.5% to 10% in the top ten. This clonotype was sampled from a female donor with multiple sclerosis, enrolled in a pregnancy study. The chain is built from TRBV7-6 and TRBJ2-7; possibly TRBD2 for D (6 bases). The input for sequencing was CD8+ T cells from peripheral blood mononuclear cells, taken in the third trimester of pregnancy. CDR3 DNA: TGTGCCAGCAGCGCGGAGGGGAGCTACGAGCAGTACTTC. Translated, it gives CASSAEGSYEQYF.